This T cell receptor beta chain was captured in a study of graft-versus-host responses after intestinal transplantation. Assay: immunoSEQ multiplex PCR; the TCRdb copy retains only in-frame clones and omits some. This table holds around 17,000 clones, around three quarters found once. Study-wide findings and caveats: Researchers found peak circulating GvH clone levels linked to early post-transplant HvG declines. Across patients carrying graft-donor T cell macrochimerism, allografts held high graft-versus-host to host-versus-graft clonal ratios. Detection of GvH clones occurred in recipient marrow, and some had their first appearance in ileum or blood.

Turning to this clone: The antigen remains unidentified.

The CDR3 runs 15 residues. After removal of 3 bases from V and 2 bases from J, the junction contained 6 bases not matched to a gene. The germline V gene has CDR1 SGHAT and CDR2 FQNNGV. Tissue from the graft was processed to free its intraepithelial and lamina propria lymphocytes. The source was ileum tissue, collected about 100 days after intestinal transplant. This clonotype was sampled from a human patient who received an intestinal transplant, so some T cells may come from the graft donor. The rearrangement uses TRBV11-2 and TRBJ2-7, with 8 bases aligning to TRBD1. The CDR3 DNA reads TGTGCCAGCAGCTTCAGGGGGCGGATCGCCTACGAGCAGTACTTC. Encoded protein: CASSFRGRIAYEQYF.